This TCR beta chain was sequenced for a study of shared clonotypes between healthy human individuals. This table comes from immunoSEQ multiplex PCR, and its TCRdb copy is limited to in-frame clones, with some not included. Of about 460,000 clones listed, approximately 77% are singletons. The V and J ends lost 6 bases and 0 bases respectively, with 20 bases between them. CDR3 length: 17 amino acids. Germline V gene sequence: CDR1 MDHEN, CDR2 SYDVKM. Donors, without exception, were Caucasian adults residing in Nashville, Tennessee. This TCR derives from a woman aged 40 to 50 in good health. Some clones in this sample may be carry-over from other donors' samples. The chain carries TRBV28 and TRBJ1-1; possible D gene TRBD1, 6 bases. The sample was PBMCs. The CDR3 nucleotides are TGTGCCAGCAGAGTTCCCGGGACACACCTAATGAACACTGAAGCTTTCTTT. This translates into CASRVPGTHLMNTEAFF.